This TCR beta chain was documented in a study of identical twins (dated by TCRdb to 2016 to 2018). Notes on the research overall: To test whether fetal clonotypes persist, this study deep-sequenced TCR alpha and beta repertoires from monozygotic twins, from unrelated adults of various ages, and from cord blood. To rule out contamination, replicate twin experiments were performed at different times with different library preparation protocols. Study-wide findings and limitations: Recombination models systematically underestimated out-of-frame TCR alpha sharing in monozygotic twins but agreed with sharing between unrelated individuals. A weaker excess of twin sharing was found in beta out-of-frame sequences because the signal-to-noise ratio was lowered by fewer shared sequences. Fewer insertions were carried by abundant cord blood beta clonotypes; a weaker similar trend was observed in young adult naive repertoires, while no such trend was observed in memory repertoires. Zero-insertion analyses could be partly confounded by invariant T cells such as MAIT and iNKT, although diverse VJ usage argued against such confounding for most clonotypes. Because the same donors could not be followed over many years, the conclusions depended on cross-sectional statistical analysis. Compared with coincidental sharing between unrelated individuals, out-of-frame TCR alpha sequences shared between twins had an excess of sequences with low generation probability.

As regards this clonotype: It has no known antigen specificity. No base qualities exist here, and no much larger clone lies one base off it.

The library relied on 5' RACE. The instrument given in TCRdb is Illumina HiSeq 2000. Template switching introduced a universal primer binding site; the final cDNA contained a unique molecular identifier, enabling accurate counting of TCR cDNA molecules. Specific primers in the conserved constant-segment region were used to synthesize first-strand cDNA for the TCR alpha and beta chains. Each cDNA library was double barcoded, with a SMART-Mk sample barcode plus Illumina barcodes, to control for contamination. TruSeq adapter sequences, together with Illumina sample barcodes, were added in two successive PCR steps. The TCR alpha and beta cDNA libraries were sequenced on the Illumina HiSeq platform using custom primers. As for the original processing: MiGEC was used to process raw reads and extract unique molecular identifiers, and MiXCR was used to find CDR3 positions. For each individual, recombination models were inferred using an EM algorithm with the repgenHMM and IGoR tools. The tcR package in R was used for shared clonotype analysis, with sharing normalized by the product of cloneset sizes. To study raw recombination free of thymic and clonal selection effects, out-of-frame nonproductive sequences were analyzed. In TCRdb, the public reads were trimmed at Q25 with fastp and aligned with MiXCR, with productive beta chains retained. Each CDR3 protein appears once, grouped with its most common genes and DNA. Here the V and J calls rest on TCRdb's processing, not on the authors' analysis. Present in this sample are around 490,000 distinct CDR3 sequences, nearly 15% of which were seen just once. Jointly, the top ten make up 0.44% of the sample.

V loses 0 bases, J loses 9 bases, and the germline ends lie 11 bases apart. There are 13 amino acids in the CDR3, from cysteine to phenylalanine inclusive. Only the CDR3 portion is preserved as DNA: 39 bases, with reading frame beginning at the first base. CDR1 is given as LGHDT and CDR2 as YNNKEL, both from the germline V gene (reference sequence). Every donor was a healthy Caucasian. The twin cohort comprised three pairs of female monozygotic twins, all aged roughly 18 to 30 years. Positive isolation kits from Invitrogen were used to isolate CD4+ and CD8+ T cell populations. Another study also made use of these data, one on yellow fever vaccine responses in identical twins. In that second paper, the authors write: The authors reported that the T cell response to vaccination in identical twins appeared partly convergent and partly personalized. In the study, vaccine-responding T cell clones were precisely tracked in identical twins.

The sequence derives from a woman between 18 and 29 years old in good health. The source material was CD4+ T cells sorted from blood. The chain couples TRBV3-1 to TRBJ1-2, and perhaps TRBD1 as D gene, on 6 matching bases. The CDR3 reads CASSQDPGGRYTF. DNA sequence: TGTGCCAGCAGCCAAGATCCGGGGGGGCGCTACACCTTC.